These 32 T cell receptor beta chains were sequenced from one sample in a study of CXCR3-negative and CXCR3-positive naive CD8 T cells (dated by TCRdb to between 2019 and 2020). The instrument was a NextSeq 550. The Human TCR Profiling Kit (MiLaboratory) was used to prepare UMI-labeled 5' RACE TRB cDNA libraries. Each entry corresponds to one CDR3 protein sequence from reads that TCRdb reprocessed, and DNA is not given. The sample has roughly 24,000 distinct CDR3 sequences on record. Roughly 2.8% of the sample is in the top ten clones. Source material: naive CXCR3- CD8+ T cells from blood. Taken with the paper, the label for cell subset or site translates to: CD45RO-CCR7+CD27+CD95- naive CD8+ T cells lacking CXCR3 (TNR3-). The origin of the receptors is a human donor in good health. Some clones in this sample may be carry-over from other donors' samples.

The V call is TRBV12-3 or TRBV12-4, the J call TRBJ1-6. The CDR3 totals 12 residues. CDR3 in amino acids: CASSLRNSPLHF.

The chain uses TRBV7-2 and TRBJ2-7. Germline V gene sequence: CDR1 SGHTA, CDR2 FQGNSA. CDR3 length equals 12 residues. The CDR3 here is CASSYETYEQYF.

V gene TRBV28 combines with J gene TRBJ2-1; TCRdb's D call of TRBD2 is untestable without DNA. There are 14 residues in the CDR3. Germline V gene data show CDR1 as MDHEN and CDR2 as SYDVKM. This CDR3 is CASRIIAGNNEQFF.

The V gene is TRBV29-1, the J gene TRBJ1-2. Germline V CDR1 and CDR2: SQVTM, ANQGSEA. The CDR3 consists of 12 residues. The CDR3 spells CSVEDHHGGYTF.

V gene TRBV29-1 combines with J gene TRBJ1-4. CDR1 and CDR2 (germline): SQVTM, ANQGSEA. This CDR3 has 15 residues. The CDR3 loop reads CSSPTSSWANEKLFF.

V gene TRBV7-3 combines with J gene TRBJ2-2. Germline V gives CDR1 SGHTA, CDR2 FQGTGA. The CDR3 extends over 12 amino acids. The CDR3 loop is CASSSETGELFF.

The chain employs TRBV29-1 and TRBJ2-3; TCRdb's D call, TRBD1, is unchecked because there is no DNA. The CDR3 has 13 amino acids. The V gene's germline CDR1 is SQVTM and CDR2 ANQGSEA. The CDR3 is CSVGAGAGDTQYF.

The CDR3 loop reads CASSPEFSSYNEQFF. The chain combines TRBV4-2 with TRBJ2-1. The germline CDR1 and CDR2 sequences are LGHNA and YNFKEQ. This CDR3 comprises 15 residues.

The chain links TRBV29-1 to TRBJ2-1; TCRdb names TRBD2, which stays unverified in the absence of DNA. The CDR3 extends over 15 amino acids. Germline assignment: CDR1 SQVTM and CDR2 ANQGSEA. CDR3 protein: CSVEDQEGPYNEQFF.

The genes are TRBV7-2 and TRBJ1-2; there is no DNA to check the TCRdb D call of TRBD1. Looked up from germline, CDR1 is SGHTA and CDR2 is FQGNSA. This CDR3 region has 14 residues. The CDR3 sequence is CASSLDRTNYGYTF.

J is TRBJ2-1 and V is TRBV29-1; without DNA, the TCRdb call of TRBD1 cannot be checked. Per germline, CDR1 SQVTM and CDR2 ANQGSEA. The CDR3 covers 16 residues. The CDR3 protein is CSVEDSDRGLKNEQFF.

This chain joins TRBV27 and TRBJ2-5. Per the germline V gene, CDR1 is MNHEY and CDR2 is SMNVEV (reference sequence). The CDR3 has 13 amino acids. This CDR3 is CASSLLGMETQYF.

The chain recombines TRBV28 with TRBJ2-3; TCRdb reports TRBD1, a call that lacks DNA to check it against. The CDR3 has 13 residues. Per germline, CDR1 MDHEN and CDR2 SYDVKM. The CDR3 sequence is CASSPGPTDTQYF.

The J gene is TRBJ2-7, the V gene TRBV10-3. The germline gives CDR1 ENHRY, CDR2 SYGVKD. The CDR3 has 15 residues. The CDR3 region is CAISESEDSSYEQYF.

The V and J genes are TRBV25-1 and TRBJ1-1. Germline V CDR1 and CDR2: MGHDK, SYGVNS. The CDR3 is made up of 14 amino acids. CDR3 residues: CASSEWAGNTEAFF.

The rearrangement links TRBV29-1 to TRBJ2-2; TCRdb's D call of TRBD1 is untestable without DNA. Germline V gives CDR1 SQVTM, CDR2 ANQGSEA. This CDR3 comprises 14 residues. The CDR3 here is CSVPRLGSTGELFF.

The chain has TRBV4-1 and TRBJ2-7; there is no DNA to check the TCRdb D call of TRBD1. The CDR3 contains 15 residues. Germline CDR1 MGHRA, CDR2 YSYEKL. This chain's CDR3 is CASSQAQQGAYEQYF.

By frequency, this clonotype is medium-sized. The chain employs TRBV28 and TRBJ2-4; without DNA, the TCRdb call of TRBD2 cannot be checked. The CDR3 is 13 amino acids. Looked up from germline, CDR1 is MDHEN and CDR2 is SYDVKM. The CDR3 protein is CASGSRLVDIQYF.

The V and J genes are TRBV28 and TRBJ1-5. The germline V gene has CDR1 MDHEN and CDR2 SYDVKM. The CDR3 has 15 amino acids. The chain's CDR3 is CASSLLAGREQPQHF.

This sequence joins TRBV6-1 and TRBJ1-4; TCRdb gives TRBD1 as the D gene, but with no DNA this cannot be confirmed. Looked up from germline, CDR1 is MNHNS and CDR2 is SASEGT. There are 16 residues in the CDR3. The CDR3 is CASSATSGQGNEKLFF.

The chain combines TRBV20-1 with TRBJ2-1; the TRBD2 assignment by TCRdb is unverifiable without DNA. The length of the CDR3 is 15 residues. Germline loops: CDR1 DFQATT, CDR2 SNEGSKA (reference sequence). The CDR3 loop is CSAGRYRTSGSLRFF.

V is TRBV29-1 and J is TRBJ1-1. This CDR3 spans 11 amino acids. Germline V CDR1 and CDR2: SQVTM, ANQGSEA. The CDR3: CSVEKNTEAFF.

CDR3 protein: CASSLDGSSYEQYF. The rearrangement uses TRBV7-9 and TRBJ2-7. CDR1 SEHNR and CDR2 FQNEAQ come from the germline V gene (reference sequence). The CDR3 is made up of 14 amino acids.

The gene calls are TRBV9 and TRBJ2-7; TCRdb returns TRBD1, unconfirmable since there is no DNA. Germline V lookup: CDR1 SGDLS, CDR2 YYNGEE. There are 14 residues in the CDR3. This CDR3 reads CASSVGTDSYEQYF.

The chain carries TRBV7-3 and TRBJ2-3; without DNA, the TCRdb call of TRBD1 cannot be checked. Germline CDR1 SGHTA, CDR2 FQGTGA. The CDR3 runs to 15 residues. CDR3 sequence: CASSPRPSETDTQYF.

The genes are TRBV20-1 and TRBJ1-6. The CDR3 spans 18 residues. CDR1 is DFQATT and CDR2 is SNEGSKA in the germline V gene (reference sequence). This chain's CDR3 is CSAREWTYGGSYNSPLHF.

The rearrangement uses TRBV6-5 and TRBJ2-3; TCRdb calls TRBD1, which cannot be checked without DNA. The germline V gene has CDR1 MNHEY and CDR2 SVGAGI. This CDR3 is built from 15 residues. CDR3 region: CASSRQGVLYDTQYF.

The CDR3 sequence: CSPRLDTGELFF. The chain recombines TRBV29-1 with TRBJ2-2; TCRdb calls TRBD2, which cannot be checked without DNA. This CDR3 is 12 amino acids long. Germline V CDR1 and CDR2: SQVTM, ANQGSEA.

The rearrangement links TRBV29-1 to TRBJ2-7; TCRdb selects TRBD1, and the lack of DNA leaves this call unchecked. Germline CDR1 and CDR2: SQVTM and ANQGSEA. The CDR3 has 13 residues. The CDR3 loop is CSVDGQGAYEQYF.

V and J are TRBV29-1 and TRBJ1-1; TCRdb's D call of TRBD1 is untestable without DNA. The CDR3 has 13 amino acids. Germline loops: CDR1 SQVTM, CDR2 ANQGSEA. This CDR3 reads CSVEKGLNTEAFF. Full variable domain (missing parts from reference TRBV29-1 and TRBJ1-1): SAVISQKPSRDICQRGTSLTIQCQVDSQVTMMFWYRQQPGQSLTLIATANQGSEATYESGFVIDKFPISRPNLTFSTLTVSNMSPEDSSIYLCSVEKGLNTEAFFGQGTRLTVV.

V and J are TRBV14 and TRBJ2-7; TCRdb proposes TRBD1, but this gene call is untestable without DNA. The CDR3 spans 17 residues. CDR1 and CDR2 (germline): SGHDN, FVKESK. CDR3 in amino acids: CASSSSLGGGQTYEQYF.

The gene calls are TRBV7-3 and TRBJ2-1; TCRdb proposes TRBD2, but this gene call is untestable without DNA. The germline gives CDR1 SGHTA, CDR2 FQGTGA. This CDR3 comprises 14 residues. The CDR3 protein is CASSPGLALGEQFF. The variable domain in full, completed from reference TRBV7-3 and TRBJ2-1, reads GAGVSQTPSNKVTEKGKYVELRCDPISGHTALYWYRQSLGQGPEFLIYFQGTGAADDSGLPNDRFFAVRPEGSVSTLKIQRTERGDSAVYLCASSPGLALGEQFFGPGTRLTVL.